The 27 T cell receptor beta chains reported below all come from one sample, sequenced in a study of T-cell reconstitution after alpha-beta-depleted transplantation in children (TCRdb year 2016). Library generation was performed with PCR. TCRdb records Illumina HiSeq 2500 as the sequencer. To normalize quantification of the TCRbeta repertoire, the TCR libraries were built with molecular barcoding that relied on unique molecular identifiers. The raw public reads went through TCRdb reprocessing: fastp at Q25, MiXCR clone calling, in-frame beta chains kept. Rows merge per CDR3 protein into single entries with the most common DNA and genes. This sample gives about 640,000 distinct CDR3 sequences in total; about 15% of them show up just once. The ten largest clones take up 0.8% to 1.1% of the sample. The source material was PBMCs from the stem cell graft donor, sampled from the stem cell graft. Receptor source: a human donor who donated a stem cell graft to a child with acute myeloid leukemia.

The table lists this clonotype with a few counts. The V and J genes are TRBV12-3 or TRBV12-4 and TRBJ2-1; possible D gene TRBD2, 5 bases. V was cut by 2 bases and J by 4 bases, with 12 bases left in between. The CDR3 is made up of 15 amino acids. The CDR3 sequence: CASSLRGNPYNEQFF. The CDR3 coding sequence is TGTGCCAGCAGTTTAAGAGGGAACCCTTACAATGAGCAGTTCTTC.

Ten or more counts support this clonotype. The V call is TRBV29-1, the J call TRBJ2-3; 13 positions agree with TRBD2. This CDR3 region has 14 residues. Losses at the gene ends were 7 bases for V and 8 bases for J; bases not matched to a gene: 9. Germline assignment: CDR1 SQVTM and CDR2 ANQGSEA. The CDR3 loop is CSARLAGGQGTQYF. The CDR3 DNA reads TGCAGCGCCCGACTAGCGGGGGGCCAGGGTACGCAGTATTTT.

CDR3 region: CASSYLTGGTDTQYF. In DNA, the CDR3 is TGTGCCAGCAGCTACCTGACGGGGGGCACAGATACGCAGTATTTT. This sequence joins TRBV5-4 and TRBJ2-3, with D possibly matching TRBD2 (6 bases). Germline V gives CDR1 SGHNT, CDR2 YYREEE (reference sequence). V was pared by 3 bases and J by 1 base, with 12 bases between. The CDR3 loop spans 15 amino acids. Looking up the rest from reference TRBV5-4 and TRBJ2-3 gives the full variable domain: ETGVTQSPTHLIKTRGQQVTLRCSSQSGHNTVSWYQQALGQGPQFIFQYYREEENGRGNFPPRFSGLQFPNYSSELNVNALELDDSALYLCASSYLTGGTDTQYFGPGTRLTVL.

This clonotype came up a few times. J is TRBJ2-3 and V is TRBV20-1, with TRBD1 identical over 10 bases. Per the germline V gene, CDR1 is DFQATT and CDR2 is SNEGSKA (reference sequence). Trimming took 0 bases from V and 3 from J; bases not matched to a gene: 9. The CDR3 runs to 17 residues. The CDR3 loop is CSARDPDRGQLTDTQYF. Written as DNA, the CDR3 is TGCAGTGCTAGAGACCCCGACAGGGGGCAATTAACAGATACGCAGTATTTT.

This clonotype was counted at least ten times. This chain joins TRBV10-2 and TRBJ1-1, with D hard to call. With 8 bases removed from V and 3 bases from J, the gap between germline ends came to 10 bases. The CDR3 spans 12 residues. Germline loops: CDR1 WSHSY, CDR2 SAAADI. This CDR3 is CASWEGYTEAFF. In DNA form, the CDR3 reads TGCGCCAGCTGGGAAGGGTACACTGAAGCTTTCTTT.

The table lists this clonotype with many counts. The rearrangement uses TRBV20-1 and TRBJ1-5; D remains unclear. In germline, CDR1 is DFQATT, CDR2 SNEGSKA (reference sequence). V lost 2 bases to trimming and J lost 0 bases, with 11 bases between them. This CDR3 has 15 amino acids. The DNA for the CDR3 is TGCAGTGCTAGAAGCCAGTCATATAGCAATCAGCCCCAGCATTTT. Amino acid sequence: CSARSQSYSNQPQHF.

This clonotype has just a few counts. The chain uses TRBV9 and TRBJ2-1; 10 bases are a match to TRBD2. This CDR3 region has 16 residues. Germline V gene lookup returns CDR1 SGDLS and CDR2 YYNGEE. V shed 4 bases and J 7 bases; nucleotides not matched to a gene: 11. CDR3 loop: CASSSISGGDANEQFF. CDR3 coding DNA: TGTGCCAGCAGCTCAATAAGCGGGGGGGACGCGAATGAGCAGTTCTTC.

This clonotype was found many times. The chain links TRBV29-1 to TRBJ1-6, with TRBD1 matching over 7 bases. Germline assignment: CDR1 SQVTM and CDR2 ANQGSEA. The CDR3 extends over 13 amino acids. V shed 6 bases and J 8 bases; nucleotides not matched to a gene: 7. CDR3 in DNA: TGCAGCGTCATGACAGGGAGAGATTCACCCCTCCACTTT. Translated: CSVMTGRDSPLHF.

Many counts were recorded for this clonotype. The genes are TRBV7-2 and TRBJ2-7, with 9 bases fitting TRBD2. Germline V CDR1 and CDR2: SGHTA, FQGNSA. V dropped 0 bases and J dropped 3; count of bases not matched to a gene: 9. This CDR3 is 17 amino acids long. The CDR3 protein is CASSLAAAGGNVYEQYF. DNA of the CDR3: TGTGCCAGCAGCTTAGCGGCGGCGGGAGGGAATGTCTACGAGCAGTACTTC.

This clonotype has a count of ten or more. The chain uses TRBV7-2 and TRBJ2-3, with D perhaps matching TRBD1 (5 bases). This CDR3 has 13 residues. The germline V and J ends were trimmed by 1 base and 4 bases, with 6 bases remaining between them. Germline V gene sequence: CDR1 SGHTA, CDR2 FQGNSA. The CDR3 DNA reads as TGTGCCAGCAGCTTAGGACAGCCAGATACGCAGTATTTT. Its translation is CASSLGQPDTQYF.

This clonotype was seen repeatedly, ten times or more. The chain recombines TRBV12-3 or TRBV12-4 with TRBJ2-2; 8 bases agree with TRBD1. The V gene end was trimmed by 5 bases and the J gene end by 7 bases; junction bases not matched to a gene: 9. The length of the CDR3 is 15 residues. The chain's CDR3 is CASSPWTGSHGELFF. CDR3 nucleotides: TGTGCCAGCAGTCCTTGGACAGGGAGCCACGGGGAGCTGTTTTTT.

Points on this clonotype: A clone one base away is much larger, so this may be a read error. This rearrangement joins TRBV20-1 to TRBJ1-1, with no clear D. The CDR3 runs to 14 residues. Germline V gene data show CDR1 as DFQATT and CDR2 as SNEGSKA (reference sequence). CDR3 sequence reads: CSASVGNMNSEAFF. The CDR3 DNA reads TGCAGTGCTAGTGTAGGTAATATGAACTCTGAAGCTTTCTTT.

As for this clonotype: Here the CDR3 omits its conserved ending phenylalanine or tryptophan, so a read error is the likely source. The chain uses TRBV6-6 and TRBJ2-5; TRBD2 is a possible D gene (5 bases). Germline loops: CDR1 MNHNY, CDR2 SVGAGI (reference sequence). The V and J ends lost 6 bases and 7 bases respectively, with 12 bases between them. CDR3 length: 12 residues. In DNA form, the CDR3 reads TGTGCCAGCAGAGGGAGTGAGGGGACCCAGTACCTC. Translation: CASRGSEGTQYL.

The gene calls are TRBV4-3 and TRBJ1-1; no definite D call. The CDR3 has 13 residues. Germline CDR1 reads LGHNA; CDR2 reads YSLEER. V shed 2 bases and J shed 7 bases, with 11 bases lying between them. CDR3 bases: TGCGCCAGCAGCCAACAGGCGTCGGGTGAAGCTTTCTTT. Encoded protein: CASSQQASGEAFF.

This clonotype has at least ten counts. V usage is TRBV7-9 and J usage is TRBJ2-2, with 8 bases fitting TRBD1. CDR3 length: 16 residues. CDR1 and CDR2 (germline): SEHNR, FQNEAQ (reference sequence). V dropped 5 bases and J dropped 5; count of bases not matched to a gene: 10. CDR3 sequence: CASSPRDRPGTGELFF. CDR3 bases: TGTGCCAGCAGCCCGAGGGACAGGCCAGGGACCGGGGAGCTGTTTTTT.

This clonotype was seen a handful of times. The chain has TRBV20-1 and TRBJ2-3; TRBD2 matches at 9 bases. This CDR3 has 16 residues. The germline CDR1 and CDR2 sequences are DFQATT and SNEGSKA (reference sequence). With 5 bases clipped from V and 2 bases from J, the junction kept 11 bases outside the gene matches. The DNA for the CDR3 is TGCAGTGCTTCTCCTCCGGAGCGGGGGGACACAGATACGCAGTATTTT. Amino acid sequence: CSASPPERGDTDTQYF.

The rearrangement joins TRBV12-3 or TRBV12-4 to TRBJ2-3, with 7 positions matching TRBD2. The CDR3 length is 14 residues. V lost 7 bases and J lost 2; bases outside the gene matches: 6. The CDR3 is CASTLGGDTDTQYF. The CDR3 DNA reads TGTGCCAGCACCCTGGGGGGGGACACAGATACGCAGTATTTT.

The table lists this clonotype with many counts. CDR3 region: CASSLDQGALFWELFF. CDR3 DNA sequence: TGTGCCAGCAGCTTGGATCAGGGGGCGCTTTTCTGGGAGCTGTTTTTT. The chain uses TRBV5-5 and TRBJ2-2, with 8 bases matching TRBD1. Germline assignment: CDR1 SGHKS and CDR2 YYEKEE (reference sequence). Germline trimming cut 0 bases from V and 9 bases from J; bases unmatched to any gene: 10. The CDR3 length is 16 residues.

This clonotype showed up just a few times. The CDR3 DNA follows: TGTGCCAGCAGTCCCCAAGCCGGGGCCAACGTCCTGACTTTC. Its translation: CASSPQAGANVLTF. V gene TRBV25-1 combines with J gene TRBJ2-6, with unresolved D. V was cut by 5 bases and J by 4 bases, with 9 bases left in between. This CDR3 spans 14 amino acids. Per the germline V gene, CDR1 is MGHDK and CDR2 is SYGVNS.

This clonotype was seen at least ten times. The genes are TRBV20-1 and TRBJ1-5; tentatively, D is TRBD1 (5 bases). Germline CDR1 DFQATT, CDR2 SNEGSKA (reference sequence). V lost 3 bases, J lost 4 bases, and 10 bases lay in between. This CDR3 has 13 amino acids. This CDR3 reads CSASRGHNQPQHF. The CDR3 bases are TGCAGTGCTAGTAGGGGCCATAATCAGCCCCAGCATTTT.

This clonotype occurred many times. This chain links TRBV20-1 with TRBJ2-1, with 7 bases identical to TRBD2. This CDR3 spans 15 amino acids. V trimming: 0 bases; J trimming: 6 bases; junction bases outside the gene matches: 8. The germline CDR1 and CDR2 sequences are DFQATT and SNEGSKA (reference sequence). In DNA, the CDR3 is TGCAGTGCTAGAGATACGAGCGGGGCCATCAATGAGCAGTTCTTC. This sequence encodes CSARDTSGAINEQFF.

In its sample, this clonotype was seen a few times. This chain connects TRBV28 to TRBJ2-5; 12 positions agree with TRBD2. CDR1 and CDR2 from the germline V gene are MDHEN and SYDVKM. The CDR3 contains 16 residues. V was pared by 6 bases and J by 2 bases, with 7 bases of the junction left unmatched. The CDR3 loop reads CASSPLLAGGQETQYF. The DNA for the CDR3 is TGTGCCAGCAGCCCCTTACTAGCGGGGGGACAAGAGACCCAGTACTTC.

This clonotype was seen a handful of times. The CDR3 DNA reads TGTGCCGGGCACTACGAGCAGTACTTC. Translating gives CAGHYEQYF. The V and J genes are TRBV12-3 or TRBV12-4 and TRBJ2-7, with D unresolved. This CDR3 is 9 amino acids long. Trimming took 11 bases from V and 3 from J, leaving 5 bases between them.

Details on this clonotype: This CDR3 fails to terminate in the conserved phenylalanine or tryptophan, so it likely reflects a read error. The V gene is TRBV5-1, the J gene TRBJ2-1; 7 bases map to TRBD2. The V gene's germline CDR1 is SGHRS and CDR2 YFSETQ. This CDR3 has 16 amino acids. The junction had 4 bases not matched to a gene; V was cut back by 1 base and J by 0 bases. The DNA of the CDR3 is TGCGCCAGCAGCTTGTATGGGGGGGTCTCCTACAATGAGCAGTTCTGC. It specifies CASSLYGGVSYNEQFC.

This chain uses TRBV24-1 with TRBJ2-2; TRBD1 is a possible D gene (6 bases). Looked up from germline, CDR1 is KGHDR and CDR2 is SFDVKD. The CDR3 length is 16 residues. Trimming stripped 3 bases from V and 4 bases from J, with 14 bases between. The CDR3 DNA is TGTGCCACCAGTGATCCCGGGACACTGACCACCGGGGAGCTGTTTTTT. Translation gives CATSDPGTLTTGELFF.

This clonotype has only a few counts. The chain is built from TRBV25-1 and TRBJ2-3; D possibly matches TRBD1 or TRBD2 (5 bases each). The ends were cut back, 1 base at V and 3 bases at J, with 14 bases in the middle. Per the germline V gene, CDR1 is MGHDK and CDR2 is SYGVNS. There are 16 residues in the CDR3. CDR3: CASSEFQRGETDTQYF. In DNA, the CDR3 is TGTGCCAGCAGTGAATTCCAGCGAGGGGAAACAGATACGCAGTATTTT.

This clonotype was seen more than once but under ten times. The rearrangement links TRBV5-1 to TRBJ2-1; TRBD1 or TRBD2 may be the D gene (5 bases each). CDR3 length: 15 amino acids. Germline CDR1 SGHRS, CDR2 YFSETQ. The V end was cut by 4 bases, the J end by 6 bases, with 17 bases between. CDR3 nucleotide sequence: TGCGCCAGCAGCGGGGGATCCCGAATGCGCAATGAGCAGTTCTTC. This encodes CASSGGSRMRNEQFF.